This record concerns one T cell receptor (beta chain) sequence. The data stem from a study of shared clonotypes between healthy human individuals. Assay used: immunoSEQ multiplex PCR; TCRdb lists only in-frame clones, some missing. The table has about 490,000 clones, over 65% seen once. Every donor, a Caucasian adult, lived in Nashville, Tennessee. Source material: PBMCs. This receptor was obtained from a middle-aged woman in good health. Some clones in this sample may be carry-over from other donors' samples.

The CDR3 protein is CASGLAGIYEQYF. CDR3 in DNA: TGTGCCAGCGGGCTAGCGGGTATCTACGAGCAGTACTTC. The V call is TRBV7-9, the J call TRBJ2-7; 8 bases are shared with TRBD2. The germline V gene has CDR1 SEHNR and CDR2 FQNEAQ (reference sequence). The CDR3 is 13 residues long. The J segment lost 3 bases and the V segment lost 8 bases, leaving 6 bases of the junction unmatched.